This T cell receptor beta chain was sequenced during a study of radiation and T cells in renal cell carcinoma. The time point: baseline pretreatment blood. As for treatment: 15 Gy SBRT to primary tumor, nephrectomy 4 weeks later. Only in-frame clones appear in the TCRdb table, and some are missing; sequencing was by immunoSEQ multiplex PCR. Among more than 95,000 clones listed, roughly 80% were seen once. CDR1 is SGHAT and CDR2 is FQNNGV in the germline V gene. V lost 1 base to trimming and J lost 0 bases, with 14 bases between them. There are 17 residues in the CDR3. The starting material was blood, obtained from a patient whose treatment included radiotherapy and nephrectomy. The rearrangement links TRBV11-2 to TRBJ2-3; D may be TRBD2 (6 bases). This TCR was recovered from a woman aged 55 to 70 with renal cell carcinoma. The CDR3 spells CASSLGFSGLSTDTQYF. As DNA, the CDR3 is TGTGCCAGCAGCTTAGGTTTTAGCGGACTTAGCACAGATACGCAGTATTTT. The complete variable domain, with remaining parts taken from reference TRBV11-2 and TRBJ2-3, reads EAGVAQSPRYKIIEKRQSVAFWCNPISGHATLYWYQQILGQGPKLLIQFQNNGVVDDSQLPKDRFSAERLKGVDSTLKIQPAKLEDSAVYLCASSLGFSGLSTDTQYFGPGTRLTVL.